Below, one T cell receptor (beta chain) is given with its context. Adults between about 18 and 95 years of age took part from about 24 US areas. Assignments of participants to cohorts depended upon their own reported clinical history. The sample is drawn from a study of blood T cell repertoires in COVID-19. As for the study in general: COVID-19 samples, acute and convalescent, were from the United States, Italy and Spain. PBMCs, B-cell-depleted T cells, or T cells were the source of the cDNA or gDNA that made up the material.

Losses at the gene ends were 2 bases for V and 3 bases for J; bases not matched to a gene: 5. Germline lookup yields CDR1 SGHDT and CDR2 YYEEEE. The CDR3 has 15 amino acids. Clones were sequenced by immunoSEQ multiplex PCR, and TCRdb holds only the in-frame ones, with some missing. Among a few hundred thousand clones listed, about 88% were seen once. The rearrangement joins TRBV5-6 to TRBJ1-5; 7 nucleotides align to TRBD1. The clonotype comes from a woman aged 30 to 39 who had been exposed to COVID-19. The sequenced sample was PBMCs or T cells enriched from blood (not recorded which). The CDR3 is CASSLKDRLNQPQHF. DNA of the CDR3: TGTGCCAGCAGCTTAAAGGACAGGCTCAATCAGCCCCAGCATTTT.